This T cell receptor beta chain was captured by sequencing in a study of shared T cell receptors in the human thymus. Germline V gene data show CDR1 as SGHVS and CDR2 as FQNEAQ. Trimming pared 1 base from V and 4 bases from J, leaving 10 bases between. The CDR3 spans 14 residues. The table came from immunoSEQ multiplex PCR; TCRdb's copy has only in-frame clones and leaves some out. The top ten hold 0.0095% to 0.013% of the sample, which has 700,000 or so clones, 70% to 90% seen once. Separately, the same data were catalogued under a study of human thymus T cells. Per that paper: Unrelated individuals were reported by related research to share highly overlapping thymic repertoires.

Sequencing used thymocytes. This TCR came from a girl under three years old with a congenital heart defect. The chain combines TRBV7-8 with TRBJ2-5; D gene ambiguous. The CDR3 region has the DNA TGTGCCAGCAGCTTAGAGACTCCGGGAGAGACCCAGTACTTC. Its protein is CASSLETPGETQYF.